This T cell receptor beta chain was found in a study of T cell repertoires in cytomegalovirus infection. As for the study in general: It can be stated that public TCR beta signatures indicated CMV infection as well as a matching HLA type.

The table lists this clonotype with a few counts. Per germline, CDR1 SGHTA and CDR2 FQGNSA. There are 16 residues in the CDR3. Germline trimming cut 5 bases from V and 11 bases from J; bases unmatched to any gene: 10. MiXCR, run by TCRdb on the reads, gives a single entry per CDR3 protein. The sample shows more than 200,000 distinct CDR3 sequences, 9.1% of them seen only once. The V gene is TRBV7-2, the J gene TRBJ2-1; 15 bases map to TRBD2. The sample comprised PBMCs. The sequence was obtained from a human donor in good health (CMV status not recorded). Some clones in this sample may be carry-over from other donors' samples. Written as DNA, the CDR3 is TGTGCCAGCAGCCCAGGAATCGGGACTAGCGGGAGGAAGCAGTTCTTC. This encodes CASSPGIGTSGRKQFF.